This record covers a single TCR beta chain. Antigen unknown. This specimen belongs to a study of shared clonotypes between healthy human individuals. General observations from the study: Several donors held about 4.6% of naive CD4 clonotypes in common.

Recent vaccinations or acute infections were absent in the healthy HIV-negative adult donors. All the donors were Caucasian adults who lived in Nashville, Tennessee. The CDR3 is 14 amino acids. Trimming removed 7 bases at V and 2 bases at J, with 10 bases between. Germline values: CDR1 SGHRS, CDR2 YFSETQ. It was roughly 200 ng DNA, 30,000 or so T cell genomes, that sorted-subset replicate PCRs used. The data were produced by immunoSEQ multiplex PCR, yet TCRdb's version contains in-frame clones alone and is incomplete. The sample comprises millions of clones, roughly 95% of which are singletons, and 0.1% to 0.15% rests with the top ten.

This chain uses TRBV5-1 with TRBJ2-6; D is unclear. Sequencing was performed on naive CD4+ T cells sorted from blood. The subset was: CD45RA+ positively selected. The receptor was derived from a man aged 18 to 30 in good health. The CDR3 loop reads CASLETAGANVLTF. CDR3 coding DNA: TGCGCCAGCCTCGAGACTGCTGGGGCCAACGTCCTGACTTTC.